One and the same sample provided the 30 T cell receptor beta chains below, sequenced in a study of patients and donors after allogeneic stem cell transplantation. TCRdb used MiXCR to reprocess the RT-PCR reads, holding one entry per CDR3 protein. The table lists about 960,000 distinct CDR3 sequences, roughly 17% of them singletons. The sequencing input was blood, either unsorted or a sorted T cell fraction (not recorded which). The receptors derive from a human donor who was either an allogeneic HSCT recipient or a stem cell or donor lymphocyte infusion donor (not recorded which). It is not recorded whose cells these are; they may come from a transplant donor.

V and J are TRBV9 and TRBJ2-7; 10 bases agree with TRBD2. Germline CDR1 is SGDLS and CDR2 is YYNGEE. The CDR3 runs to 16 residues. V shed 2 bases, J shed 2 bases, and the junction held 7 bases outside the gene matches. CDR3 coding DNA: TGTGCCAGCAGCGTGGCTAGCGGGGGCCCAACCTACGAGCAGTACTTC. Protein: CASSVASGGPTYEQYF.

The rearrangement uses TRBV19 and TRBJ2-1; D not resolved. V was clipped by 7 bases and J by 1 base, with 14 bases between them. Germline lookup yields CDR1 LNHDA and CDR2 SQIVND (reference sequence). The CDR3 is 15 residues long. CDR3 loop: CASKGQDPSYNEQFF. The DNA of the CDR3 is TGTGCCAGTAAGGGCCAGGACCCATCCTACAATGAGCAGTTCTTC.

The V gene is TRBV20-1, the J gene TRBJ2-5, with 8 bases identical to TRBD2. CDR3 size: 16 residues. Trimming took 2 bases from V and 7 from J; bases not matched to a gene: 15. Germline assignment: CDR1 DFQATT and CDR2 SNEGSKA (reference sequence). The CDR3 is CSARSSGGARLATQYF. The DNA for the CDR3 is TGCAGTGCTAGATCCTCCGGGGGGGCCCGCCTCGCGACCCAGTACTTC.

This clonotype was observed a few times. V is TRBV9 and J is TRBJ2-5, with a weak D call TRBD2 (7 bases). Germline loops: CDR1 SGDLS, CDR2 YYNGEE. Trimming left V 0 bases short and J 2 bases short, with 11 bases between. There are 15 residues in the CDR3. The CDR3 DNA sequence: TGTGCCAGCAGCGTAGCGGGGGGCTTACAAGAGACCCAGTACTTC. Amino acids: CASSVAGGLQETQYF.

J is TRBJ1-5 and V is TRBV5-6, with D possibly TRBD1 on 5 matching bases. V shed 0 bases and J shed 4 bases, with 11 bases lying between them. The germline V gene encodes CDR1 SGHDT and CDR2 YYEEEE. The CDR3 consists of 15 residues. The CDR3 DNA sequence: TGTGCCAGCAGCTTGGGGGACGGTAGGAATCAGCCCCAGCATTTT. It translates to CASSLGDGRNQPQHF. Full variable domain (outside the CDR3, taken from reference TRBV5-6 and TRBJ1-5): DAGVTQSPTHLIKTRGQQVTLRCSPKSGHDTVSWYQQALGQGPQFIFQYYEEEERQRGNFPDRFSGHQFPNYSSELNVNALLLGDSALYLCASSLGDGRNQPQHFGDGTRLSIL.

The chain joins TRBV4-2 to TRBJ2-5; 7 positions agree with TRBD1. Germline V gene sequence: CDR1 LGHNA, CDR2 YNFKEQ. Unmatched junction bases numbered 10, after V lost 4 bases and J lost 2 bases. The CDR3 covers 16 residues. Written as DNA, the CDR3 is TGTGCCAGCAGCCCTTCGGGGACAGCATTGCAAGAGACCCAGTACTTC. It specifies CASSPSGTALQETQYF.

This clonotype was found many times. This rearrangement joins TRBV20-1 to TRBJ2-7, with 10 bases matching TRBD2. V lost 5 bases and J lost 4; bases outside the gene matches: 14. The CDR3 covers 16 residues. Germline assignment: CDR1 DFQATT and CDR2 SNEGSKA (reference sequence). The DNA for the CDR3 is TGCAGTGCTGCCGCCCGGGGAGCGGGGGGGCGTTACGAGCAGTACTTC. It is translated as CSAAARGAGGRYEQYF.

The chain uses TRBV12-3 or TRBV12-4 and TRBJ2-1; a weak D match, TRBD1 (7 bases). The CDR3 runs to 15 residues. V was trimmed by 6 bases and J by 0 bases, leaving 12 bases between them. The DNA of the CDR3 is TGTGCCAGCAGCAGGGGGGCCAGCTCCTACAATGAGCAGTTCTTC. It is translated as CASSRGASSYNEQFF.

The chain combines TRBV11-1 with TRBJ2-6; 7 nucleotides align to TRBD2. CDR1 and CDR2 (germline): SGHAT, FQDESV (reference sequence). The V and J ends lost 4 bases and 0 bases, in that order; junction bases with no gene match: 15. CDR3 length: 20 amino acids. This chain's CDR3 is CASSSRGPSGSISGANVLTF. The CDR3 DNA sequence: TGTGCCAGCAGCTCCCGAGGGCCTAGCGGTTCAATCTCTGGGGCCAACGTCCTGACTTTC.

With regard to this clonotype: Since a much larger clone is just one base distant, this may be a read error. The CDR3 sequence is CASSTFSGNTIYF. The CDR3 bases are TGTGCCAGCAGCACCTTCTCTGGAAACACCATATATTTT. The rearrangement uses TRBV28 and TRBJ1-3, with D hard to call. The ends were cut back, 6 bases at V and 0 bases at J, with 6 bases in the middle. Germline loops: CDR1 MDHEN, CDR2 SYDVKM. This CDR3 comprises 13 residues.

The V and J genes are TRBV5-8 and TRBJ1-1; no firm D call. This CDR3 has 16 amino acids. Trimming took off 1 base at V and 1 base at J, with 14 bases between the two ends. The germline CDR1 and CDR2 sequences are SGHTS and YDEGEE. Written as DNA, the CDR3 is TGTGCCAGCAGCTTGTCAAACGGACGGGAGAACACTGAAGCTTTCTTT. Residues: CASSLSNGRENTEAFF.

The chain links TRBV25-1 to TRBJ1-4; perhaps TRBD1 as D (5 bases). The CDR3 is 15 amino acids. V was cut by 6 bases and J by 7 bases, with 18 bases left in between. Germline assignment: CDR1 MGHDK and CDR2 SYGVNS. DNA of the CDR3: TGTGCCAGCAGAGGACCGGCTGTAGGGGTTGAAAAACTGTTTTTT. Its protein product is CASRGPAVGVEKLFF.

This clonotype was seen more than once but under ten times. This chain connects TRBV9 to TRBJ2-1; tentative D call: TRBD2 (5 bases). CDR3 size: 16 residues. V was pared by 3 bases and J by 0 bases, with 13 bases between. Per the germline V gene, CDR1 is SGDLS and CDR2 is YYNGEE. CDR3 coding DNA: TGTGCCAGCAGCGACCGGACCGGACTCTCCTACAATGAGCAGTTCTTC. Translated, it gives CASSDRTGLSYNEQFF.

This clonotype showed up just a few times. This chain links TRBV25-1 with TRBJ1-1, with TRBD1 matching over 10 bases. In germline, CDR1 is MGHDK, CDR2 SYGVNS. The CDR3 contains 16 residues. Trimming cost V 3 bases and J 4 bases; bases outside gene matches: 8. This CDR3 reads CASSDLAGTGATEAFF. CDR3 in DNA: TGTGCCAGCAGTGATTTAGCCGGGACAGGGGCCACTGAAGCTTTCTTT.

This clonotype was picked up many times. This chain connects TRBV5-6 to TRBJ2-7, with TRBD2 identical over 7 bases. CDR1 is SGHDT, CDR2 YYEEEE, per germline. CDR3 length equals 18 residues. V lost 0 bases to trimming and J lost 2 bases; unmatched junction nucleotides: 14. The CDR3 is CASSLDAGAGVKAYEQYF. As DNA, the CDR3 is TGTGCCAGCAGCTTGGACGCGGGAGCTGGGGTAAAGGCCTACGAGCAGTACTTC. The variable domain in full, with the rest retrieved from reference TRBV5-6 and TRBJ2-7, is DAGVTQSPTHLIKTRGQQVTLRCSPKSGHDTVSWYQQALGQGPQFIFQYYEEEERQRGNFPDRFSGHQFPNYSSELNVNALLLGDSALYLCASSLDAGAGVKAYEQYFGPGTRLTVT.

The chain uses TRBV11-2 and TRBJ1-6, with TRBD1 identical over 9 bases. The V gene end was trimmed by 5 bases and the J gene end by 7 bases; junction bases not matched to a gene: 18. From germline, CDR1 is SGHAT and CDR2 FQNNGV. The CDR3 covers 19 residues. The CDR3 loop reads CASSRTAGQGFVWNSPLHF. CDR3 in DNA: TGTGCCAGCAGCCGCACAGCGGGACAGGGTTTCGTTTGGAATTCACCCCTCCACTTT.

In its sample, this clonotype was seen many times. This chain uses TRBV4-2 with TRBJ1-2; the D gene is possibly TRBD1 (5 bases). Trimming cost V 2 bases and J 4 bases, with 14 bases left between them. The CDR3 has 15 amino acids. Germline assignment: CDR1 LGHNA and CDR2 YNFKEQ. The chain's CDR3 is CASSQPLAGSYGYTF. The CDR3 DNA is TGTGCCAGCAGCCAACCTCTTGCAGGGAGCTATGGCTACACCTTC.

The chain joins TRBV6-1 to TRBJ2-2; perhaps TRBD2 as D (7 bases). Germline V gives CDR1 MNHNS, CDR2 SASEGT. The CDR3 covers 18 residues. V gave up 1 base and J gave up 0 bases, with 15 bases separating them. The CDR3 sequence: CASSEDIGGGPNTGELFF. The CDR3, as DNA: TGTGCCAGCAGTGAAGATATAGGGGGAGGGCCGAACACCGGGGAGCTGTTTTTT.

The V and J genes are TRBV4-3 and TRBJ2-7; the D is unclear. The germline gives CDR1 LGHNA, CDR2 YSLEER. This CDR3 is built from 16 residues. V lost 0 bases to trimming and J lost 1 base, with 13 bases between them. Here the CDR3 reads CASSQDLGDGSYEQYF. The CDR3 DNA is TGCGCCAGCAGCCAAGACCTGGGTGACGGATCCTACGAGCAGTACTTC.

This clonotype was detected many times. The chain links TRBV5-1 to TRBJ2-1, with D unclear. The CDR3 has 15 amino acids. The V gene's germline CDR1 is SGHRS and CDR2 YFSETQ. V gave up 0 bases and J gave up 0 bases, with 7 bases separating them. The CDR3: CASSLDLSSYNEQFF. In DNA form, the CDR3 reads TGCGCCAGCAGCTTGGATCTCAGCTCCTACAATGAGCAGTTCTTC.

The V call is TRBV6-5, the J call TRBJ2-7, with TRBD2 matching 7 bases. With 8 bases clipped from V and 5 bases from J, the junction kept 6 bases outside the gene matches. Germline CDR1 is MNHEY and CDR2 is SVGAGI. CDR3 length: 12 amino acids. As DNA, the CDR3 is TGTGCCAGCGGGAGGGCTCAGGACGAGCAGTACTTC. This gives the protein CASGRAQDEQYF.

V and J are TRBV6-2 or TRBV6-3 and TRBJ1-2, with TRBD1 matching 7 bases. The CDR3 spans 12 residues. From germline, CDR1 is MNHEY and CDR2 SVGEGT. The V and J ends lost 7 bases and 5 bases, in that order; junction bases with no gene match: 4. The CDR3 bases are TGTGCCAGCAAAGGGGGCAATTATGGCTACACCTTC. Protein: CASKGGNYGYTF.

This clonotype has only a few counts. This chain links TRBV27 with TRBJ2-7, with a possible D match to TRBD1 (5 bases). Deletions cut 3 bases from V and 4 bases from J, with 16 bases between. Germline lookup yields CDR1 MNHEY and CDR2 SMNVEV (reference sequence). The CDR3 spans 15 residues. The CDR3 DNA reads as TGTGCCAGCAGTTTGACAGCTGGACGGGTATACGAGCAGTACTTC. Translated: CASSLTAGRVYEQYF.

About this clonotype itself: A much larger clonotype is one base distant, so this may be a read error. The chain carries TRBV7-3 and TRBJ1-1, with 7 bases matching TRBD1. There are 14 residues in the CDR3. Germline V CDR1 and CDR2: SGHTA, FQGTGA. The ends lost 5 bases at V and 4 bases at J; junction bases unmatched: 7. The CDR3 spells CASSEGGAGTEAFF. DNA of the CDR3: TGTGCCAGCAGCGAAGGGGGCGCGGGCACTGAAGCTTTCTTT.

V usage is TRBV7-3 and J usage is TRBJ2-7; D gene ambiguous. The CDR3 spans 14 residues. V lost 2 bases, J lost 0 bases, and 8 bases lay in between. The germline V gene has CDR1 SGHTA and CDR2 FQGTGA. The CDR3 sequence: CASSLDPSSYEQYF. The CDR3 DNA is TGTGCCAGCAGCTTAGATCCAAGCTCCTACGAGCAGTACTTC.

CDR3 sequence (DNA): TGCGCCAGCAGCCAAGACGGCGGGTCATCCCGGGGGCCCCAGCATTTT. It is translated as CASSQDGGSSRGPQHF. The rearrangement joins TRBV4-1 to TRBJ1-5; D ambiguous. The CDR3 spans 16 residues. The ends were cut back, 0 bases at V and 9 bases at J, with 18 bases in the middle. CDR1 MGHRA and CDR2 YSYEKL come from the germline V gene.

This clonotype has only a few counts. CDR3 residues: CSARDPGAGNEKLFF. The CDR3 DNA reads TGCAGTGCTAGAGATCCAGGGGCCGGGAATGAAAAACTGTTTTTT. This sequence joins TRBV20-1 and TRBJ1-4, with D possibly matching TRBD1 (6 bases). The CDR3 runs to 15 residues. Germline CDR1 is DFQATT and CDR2 is SNEGSKA (reference sequence). Trimming took off 0 bases at V and 5 bases at J, with 13 bases between the two ends.

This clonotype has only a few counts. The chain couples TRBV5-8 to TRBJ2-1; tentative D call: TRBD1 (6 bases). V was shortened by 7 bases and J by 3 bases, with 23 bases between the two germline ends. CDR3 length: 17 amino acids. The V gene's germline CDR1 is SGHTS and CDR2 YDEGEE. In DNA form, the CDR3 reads TGTGCCAGCCACTCTTTCCTTGACAGGAAAATCTACAATGAGCAGTTCTTC. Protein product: CASHSFLDRKIYNEQFF.

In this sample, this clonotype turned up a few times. CDR3 region: CASSRESTGELFF. CDR3 bases: TGCGCCAGCAGCCGCGAGAGCACCGGGGAGCTGTTTTTT. The J gene is TRBJ2-2, the V gene TRBV4-3, with D unresolved. The length of the CDR3 is 13 residues. V shed 4 bases and J shed 4 bases, with 7 bases lying between them. Germline V lookup: CDR1 LGHNA, CDR2 YSLEER.

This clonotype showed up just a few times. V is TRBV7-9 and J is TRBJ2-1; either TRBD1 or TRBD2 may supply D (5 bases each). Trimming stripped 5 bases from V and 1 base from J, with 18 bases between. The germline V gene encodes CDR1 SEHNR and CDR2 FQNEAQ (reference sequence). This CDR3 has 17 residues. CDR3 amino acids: CASSEPSGTESYNEQFF. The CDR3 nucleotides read TGTGCCAGCAGCGAGCCGTCCGGGACGGAGTCCTACAATGAGCAGTTCTTC.